Shown below are 25 T cell receptor beta chains from a single sample sequenced in a study of T cell changes during pregnancy in multiple sclerosis (dated by TCRdb to between 2018 and 2021). Library method: the immunoSEQ multiplex PCR assay. TCRdb took over this immuneACCESS table, retaining in-frame rearrangements with V and J assigned. Such tables are incomplete; in checked studies, under half of the missing clones stem from an unresolved V gene, and the remainder is unexplained. Recorded for this sample are roughly 110,000 clones; approximately 90% of them occurred a single time. The ten largest clones add up to roughly 1.7% of the sample. The sample was peripheral blood, taken after pregnancy. Every receptor here comes from a female donor with multiple sclerosis, enrolled in a pregnancy study.

This chain joins TRBV19 and TRBJ1-2; 11 nucleotides line up with TRBD1. Germline V gene sequence: CDR1 LNHDA, CDR2 SQIVND (reference sequence). With V trimmed by 6 bases and J by 8 bases, 8 bases remained unmatched. The CDR3 is made up of 14 amino acids. For the CDR3, the DNA is TGTGCCAGTAGGCAAACCGGGACAGGGGGAGGCTACACCTTC. It specifies CASRQTGTGGGYTF.

V usage is TRBV7-4 and J usage is TRBJ1-3, with D tentatively TRBD1 (6 bases). Trimming stripped 11 bases from V and 7 bases from J, with 15 bases between. The CDR3 extends over 12 amino acids. Germline-derived CDR1 and CDR2 are SGHVT and SQSDAQ. In DNA, the CDR3 is TGTGCCCTCGCAGGGGATGGGAACACCATATATTTT. This translates into CALAGDGNTIYF.

V is TRBV5-1 and J is TRBJ2-7; D is possibly TRBD2 (6 bases). The ends were cut back, 4 bases at V and 2 bases at J, with 13 bases in the middle. Germline V gene sequence: CDR1 SGHRS, CDR2 YFSETQ. This CDR3 is built from 14 residues. CDR3: CASSGGTDPYEQYF. CDR3 coding DNA: TGCGCCAGCAGCGGAGGGACCGACCCCTACGAGCAGTACTTC.

The chain joins TRBV5-1 to TRBJ2-2; possible D gene TRBD2, 7 bases. Germline CDR1 is SGHRS and CDR2 is YFSETQ. The CDR3 covers 15 residues. V was pared by 1 base and J by 4 bases, with 11 bases between. This CDR3 reads CASSLPGGRTGELFF. The DNA of the CDR3 is TGCGCCAGCAGCTTGCCGGGGGGCCGCACCGGGGAGCTGTTTTTT.

This sequence joins TRBV6-1 and TRBJ2-1; 9 positions agree with TRBD2. The CDR3 covers 16 residues. The V gene end was trimmed by 0 bases and the J gene end by 7 bases; junction bases not matched to a gene: 7. The germline V gene encodes CDR1 MNHNS and CDR2 SASEGT. The CDR3 DNA is TGTGCCAGCAGTGAAGCAGTCCTAGCGGGGTCAAATGAGCAGTTCTTC. Residues: CASSEAVLAGSNEQFF.

V gene TRBV6-1 combines with J gene TRBJ2-1, with TRBD1 matching over 7 bases. Germline assignment: CDR1 MNHNS and CDR2 SASEGT. This CDR3 is 14 amino acids long. With V trimmed by 6 bases and J by 7 bases, 9 bases remained unmatched. The CDR3 DNA reads TGTGCCAGCAGAGCCGGGACAGCCCTTAATGAGCAGTTCTTC. This encodes CASRAGTALNEQFF.

The rearrangement links TRBV5-4 to TRBJ2-2, with D possibly matching TRBD1 (5 bases). Germline CDR1 SGHNT, CDR2 YYREEE (reference sequence). V was shortened by 0 bases and J by 0 bases, with 9 bases between the two germline ends. The CDR3 has 16 amino acids. The CDR3 nucleotides read TGTGCCAGCAGCTTGGGGTTCAGGGCGAACACCGGGGAGCTGTTTTTT. Protein: CASSLGFRANTGELFF.

This clone came up once. The J gene is TRBJ2-2, the V gene TRBV5-1, with TRBD2 matching over 9 bases. The CDR3 has 15 amino acids. Germline V lookup: CDR1 SGHRS, CDR2 YFSETQ. V dropped 4 bases and J dropped 3; count of bases not matched to a gene: 4. CDR3 region: CASSTLAGDTGELFF. As DNA, the CDR3 is TGCGCCAGCAGCACGTTAGCGGGAGACACCGGGGAGCTGTTTTTT.

The V and J genes are TRBV2 and TRBJ1-4; 8 bases are a match to TRBD1. Trimming cost V 5 bases and J 1 base; bases outside gene matches: 6. The germline CDR1 and CDR2 sequences are SNHLY and FYNNEI. This CDR3 is built from 16 residues. This chain's CDR3 is CASSQDRVKTNEKLFF. The CDR3 DNA reads as TGTGCCAGCAGTCAGGACAGGGTTAAAACTAATGAAAAACTGTTTTTT.

V is TRBV30 and J is TRBJ2-5; 12 positions match TRBD2. After removal of 2 bases from V and 2 bases from J, the junction contained 12 bases not matched to a gene. CDR3 length: 18 residues. Germline CDR1 GTSNPN, CDR2 SVGIG (reference sequence). This CDR3 is CAWSNLGLAGIHQETQYF. Written as DNA, the CDR3 is TGTGCCTGGAGTAACTTAGGACTAGCGGGGATACATCAAGAGACCCAGTACTTC.

J is TRBJ2-3 and V is TRBV6-4, with 10 bases matching TRBD2. Germline V CDR1 and CDR2: MRHNA, SNTAGT. V was pared by 5 bases and J by 4 bases, with 9 bases of the junction left unmatched. The CDR3 covers 16 residues. Here the CDR3 DNA reads TGTGCCAGCAGTAAAAGCGGGGGGGCCAGTTCAGATACGCAGTATTTT. Encoded protein: CASSKSGGASSDTQYF.

The CDR3 loop reads CASSTRRDPRGELFF. CDR3 nucleotides: TGTGCCAGCAGTACCCGGCGGGACCCCAGGGGGGAGCTGTTTTTT. The chain is built from TRBV6-6 and TRBJ2-2, with TRBD2 as a possible D gene (6 bases). CDR1 is MNHNY and CDR2 is SVGAGI in the germline V gene (reference sequence). V was trimmed by 5 bases and J by 8 bases, leaving 18 bases between them. This CDR3 contains 15 residues.

This sequence joins TRBV18 and TRBJ1-6; 7 nucleotides align to TRBD1. Trimming at V came to 6 bases and at J to 9 bases, leaving 11 bases not matched to a gene. Germline CDR1 reads KGHSH; CDR2 reads LQKENI. CDR3 length equals 15 residues. The DNA of the CDR3 is TGTGCCAGCTCGGACGAGACAGGGAAGATTTCACCCCTCCACTTT. Translating it yields CASSDETGKISPLHF.

This chain links TRBV5-1 with TRBJ1-2; 11 nucleotides line up with TRBD1. Trimming removed 4 bases from V and 6 bases from J; junction bases left unmatched: 5. CDR3 length: 14 residues. Germline assignment: CDR1 SGHRS and CDR2 YFSETQ. The CDR3 sequence: CASSRDRGADGYTF. In DNA form, the CDR3 reads TGCGCCAGCAGCCGGGACAGGGGGGCCGATGGCTACACCTTC.

The CDR3, as DNA: TGTGCCAGCAGTTTAGGGTGGCGGGGATACAATGAGCAGTTCTTC. Its translation: CASSLGWRGYNEQFF. The gene calls are TRBV5-8 and TRBJ2-1; tentative D call: TRBD2 (6 bases). V was pared by 5 bases and J by 4 bases, with 16 bases between. The CDR3 is 15 residues long. Germline-derived CDR1 and CDR2 are SGHTS and YDEGEE.

The chain links TRBV6-5 to TRBJ1-1, with D maybe TRBD1 (5 bases). The CDR3 sequence is 15 residues long. Germline V lookup: CDR1 MNHEY, CDR2 SVGAGI. Trimming removed 2 bases at V and 4 bases at J, with 14 bases between. DNA for the CDR3: TGTGCCAGCAGTTACGGGGCAGCTTGGGGCACTGAAGCTTTCTTT. Translated, it gives CASSYGAAWGTEAFF.

V and J are TRBV29-1 and TRBJ2-3, with 8 nucleotides matching TRBD1. J was trimmed by 4 bases and V by 5 bases; bases with no gene match: 11. Germline-derived CDR1 and CDR2 are SQVTM and ANQGSEA. This CDR3 is built from 15 residues. CDR3 residues: CSVLGYRGIPDTQYF. Here the CDR3 DNA reads TGCAGCGTTCTAGGATACAGGGGGATCCCAGATACGCAGTATTTT.

The CDR3 protein is CASSIQGSNYGYTF. In DNA form, the CDR3 reads TGTGCCAGTAGTATCCAGGGGTCTAACTATGGCTACACCTTC. The chain uses TRBV19 and TRBJ1-2; TRBD1 might be the D (6 bases). This CDR3 region has 14 residues. V was clipped by 3 bases and J by 0 bases, with 8 bases between them. The germline CDR1 and CDR2 sequences are LNHDA and SQIVND (reference sequence).

The chain links TRBV7-2 to TRBJ2-3, with 11 bases identical to TRBD2. V lost 2 bases, J lost 1 base, and 5 bases stayed unmatched. There are 17 residues in the CDR3. Germline-derived CDR1 and CDR2 are SGHTA and FQGNSA. This chain's CDR3 is CASSLTTSGAGTDTQYF. In nucleotides, the CDR3 is TGTGCCAGCAGCTTAACGACTAGCGGGGCGGGCACAGATACGCAGTATTTT.

This chain uses TRBV6-5 with TRBJ1-5, with 7 nucleotides matching TRBD1. CDR3 length equals 15 residues. J lost 4 bases, V lost 7 bases, and 10 bases had no gene match. CDR1 MNHEY and CDR2 SVGAGI come from the germline V gene. CDR3 loop: CASTPTGMGNQPQHF. The CDR3 DNA follows: TGTGCCAGCACCCCGACAGGGATGGGTAATCAGCCCCAGCATTTT.

The V gene is TRBV11-1, the J gene TRBJ2-1, with 8 bases matching TRBD1. This CDR3 has 19 amino acids. The germline CDR1 and CDR2 sequences are SGHAT and FQDESV (reference sequence). V was clipped by 1 base and J by 6 bases; unmatched bases: 17. CDR3 nucleotide sequence: TGTGCCAGCAGCTTAGACGGCAGGGGGCAAGGTATACGGACCAATGAGCAGTTCTTC. Protein sequence: CASSLDGRGQGIRTNEQFF.

CDR3 protein: CAIRAGAPSDTQYF. In DNA, the CDR3 is TGTGCCATACGGGCGGGGGCCCCTTCAGATACGCAGTATTTT. The J gene is TRBJ2-3, the V gene TRBV10-3; TRBD2 might be the D (7 bases). Germline CDR1 ENHRY, CDR2 SYGVKD. V was clipped by 9 bases and J by 4 bases, with 17 bases between them. This CDR3 is 14 amino acids long.

This clone came up a few times. The chain links TRBV19 to TRBJ1-5, with 11 positions matching TRBD1. This CDR3 has 18 amino acids. Germline V CDR1 and CDR2: LNHDA, SQIVND (reference sequence). V lost 6 bases to trimming and J lost 1 base; unmatched junction nucleotides: 11. The CDR3 nucleotides are TGTGCCAGTAGCTCTATCGGACAGGGGGCAAGCAGCAATCAGCCCCAGCATTTT. Its translation: CASSSIGQGASSNQPQHF.

This chain uses TRBV10-2 with TRBJ2-7; 7 bases are a match to TRBD2. This CDR3 is built from 16 residues. With 0 bases clipped from V and 3 bases from J, the junction kept 8 bases outside the gene matches. Germline loops: CDR1 WSHSY, CDR2 SAAADI. In nucleotides, the CDR3 is TGCGCCAGCAGTGAGTCGTTGCCGAGCGGGAACTACGAGCAGTACTTC. Its translation: CASSESLPSGNYEQYF.

The rearrangement joins TRBV5-6 to TRBJ1-5; D perhaps matches TRBD1 (5 bases). CDR3 length: 13 amino acids. Germline CDR1 and CDR2: SGHDT and YYEEEE. V was cut by 3 bases and J by 11 bases, with 15 bases left in between. The CDR3: CASSWRGQLAQHF. The CDR3 DNA follows: TGTGCCAGCAGCTGGAGGGGCCAATTGGCCCAGCATTTT.